What follows are 26 T cell receptor beta chains derived from one specimen sequenced in a study of technical replicates of blood from a few donors. Assay used: immunoSEQ multiplex PCR; TCRdb lists only in-frame clones, some missing. The sample gives approximately 85,000 clones, 90% to 95% of which show up once; under 0.3% is in the top ten. Sequenced material: T cells isolated from PBMCs. These receptors came from a human donor in good health.

The gene calls are TRBV10-1 and TRBJ1-1, with D maybe TRBD1 (5 bases). From germline, CDR1 is WNHNN and CDR2 SYGVQD (reference sequence). This CDR3 has 15 residues. Deletions cut 3 bases from V and 1 base from J, with 12 bases between. The CDR3 is CASSESGTGNTEAFF. The CDR3 region has the DNA TGCGCCAGCAGTGAAAGCGGGACTGGGAACACTGAAGCTTTCTTT.

The chain has TRBV4-1 and TRBJ1-3; 7 positions match TRBD1. After removal of 2 bases from V and 5 bases from J, the junction contained 6 bases not matched to a gene. This CDR3 comprises 15 residues. Germline values: CDR1 MGHRA, CDR2 YSYEKL. The CDR3 here is CASSQTGAYRNTIYF. DNA for the CDR3: TGCGCCAGCAGCCAAACAGGGGCTTATCGAAACACCATATATTTT.

This clone appeared a single time. The V and J genes are TRBV9 and TRBJ2-1; the D gene is possibly TRBD2 (6 bases). Trimming took 3 bases from V and 1 from J, leaving 8 bases between them. The CDR3 length is 14 residues. Germline V gene lookup returns CDR1 SGDLS and CDR2 YYNGEE. The CDR3 nucleotides read TGTGCCAGCAGCGCGACTAGTTCCTACAATGAGCAGTTCTTC. It translates to CASSATSSYNEQFF.

This CDR3 is CASSLASARGEKLFF. DNA of the CDR3: TGTGCCAGCAGCTTAGCGTCCGCCAGGGGGGAAAAACTGTTTTTT. The V and J genes are TRBV7-8 and TRBJ1-4; 7 bases map to TRBD1. Germline CDR1 and CDR2: SGHVS and FQNEAQ. V was clipped by 0 bases and J by 8 bases; unmatched bases: 6. CDR3 length equals 15 residues.

The chain joins TRBV9 to TRBJ1-4; 8 positions match TRBD1. The germline gives CDR1 SGDLS, CDR2 YYNGEE. Trimming removed 2 bases from V and 4 bases from J; junction bases left unmatched: 4. This CDR3 contains 15 residues. In DNA, the CDR3 is TGTGCCAGCAGCGTCGGGGGACAGGATAATGAAAAACTGTTTTTT. Protein: CASSVGGQDNEKLFF.

For this clone: Additional DNA sequences in this sample encode the identical CDR3. The chain couples TRBV29-1 to TRBJ1-3; 8 bases agree with TRBD1. The trim removed 4 bases at V and 1 base at J, leaving 3 bases unmatched. The CDR3 covers 14 residues. The germline V gene has CDR1 SQVTM and CDR2 ANQGSEA. The chain's CDR3 is CSVGDRGSGNTIYF. The CDR3 DNA reads as TGCAGCGTTGGAGACAGGGGATCTGGAAACACCATATATTTT.

This clone was observed once. This chain joins TRBV19 and TRBJ1-1; unclear D gene. The germline gives CDR1 LNHDA, CDR2 SQIVND (reference sequence). This CDR3 has 14 residues. V gave up 4 bases and J gave up 4 bases, with 13 bases separating them. CDR3 DNA: TGTGCCAGTAGTACCCTTGGGAGCAGCACTGAAGCTTTCTTT. It encodes CASSTLGSSTEAFF.

The V and J genes are TRBV28 and TRBJ2-3; the match to TRBD1 covers 9 bases. Per germline, CDR1 MDHEN and CDR2 SYDVKM. This CDR3 region has 16 residues. The J segment lost 2 bases and the V segment lost 6 bases, leaving 9 bases of the junction unmatched. The CDR3 sequence is CASSEIGTGSTDTQYF. CDR3 nucleotides: TGTGCCAGCAGCGAGATCGGGACAGGGTCCACAGATACGCAGTATTTT.

The chain couples TRBV25-1 to TRBJ1-5; D gene uncertain. V was trimmed by 4 bases and J by 5 bases, leaving 18 bases between them. CDR1 MGHDK and CDR2 SYGVNS come from the germline V gene. The CDR3 is made up of 16 amino acids. This chain's CDR3 is CASSALGLGFDQPQHF. CDR3 coding DNA: TGTGCCAGCAGTGCACTAGGGTTGGGGTTCGATCAGCCCCAGCATTTT.

The chain recombines TRBV18 with TRBJ2-5, with D tentatively TRBD2 (5 bases). The CDR3 is made up of 15 amino acids. The V and J ends lost 2 bases and 7 bases respectively, with 17 bases between them. From germline, CDR1 is KGHSH and CDR2 LQKENI. This chain's CDR3 is CASSPNGGQPGTQYF. In DNA form, the CDR3 reads TGTGCCAGCTCACCAAATGGCGGGCAGCCGGGGACCCAGTACTTC. The full variable domain, completed using reference TRBV18 and TRBJ2-5, is NAGVMQNPRHLVRRRGQEARLRCSPMKGHSHVYWYRQLPEEGLKFMVYLQKENIIDESGMPKERFSAEFPKEGPSILRIQQVVRGDSAAYFCASSPNGGQPGTQYFGPGTRLLVL.

The chain couples TRBV30 to TRBJ2-2, with TRBD2 as a possible D gene (5 bases). Trimming stripped 8 bases from V and 4 bases from J, with 17 bases between. This CDR3 spans 14 amino acids. CDR1 GTSNPN and CDR2 SVGIG come from the germline V gene (reference sequence). CDR3: CAQTARGITGELFF. The CDR3 coding sequence is TGTGCCCAAACTGCTCGGGGTATCACCGGGGAGCTGTTTTTT. Supplemented by reference TRBV30 and TRBJ2-2, the full variable domain reads SQTIHQWPATLVQPVGSPLSLECTVEGTSNPNLYWYRQAAGRGLQLLFYSVGIGQISSEVPQNLSASRPQDRQFILSSKKLLLSDSGFYLCAQTARGITGELFFGEGSRLTVL.

V is TRBV10-1 and J is TRBJ1-1; D possibly corresponds to TRBD1 (5 bases). Trimming pared 3 bases from V and 1 base from J, leaving 9 bases between. This CDR3 has 14 amino acids. From germline, CDR1 is WNHNN and CDR2 SYGVQD (reference sequence). The CDR3 nucleotides read TGCGCCAGCAGTGAAGGGGCAGCGAACACTGAAGCTTTCTTT. This encodes CASSEGAANTEAFF.

The chain combines TRBV13 with TRBJ1-1; 7 bases map to TRBD1. With V trimmed by 5 bases and J by 3 bases, 9 bases remained unmatched. There are 15 residues in the CDR3. Germline-derived CDR1 and CDR2 are PRHDT and FYEKMQ (reference sequence). The CDR3 reads CASSARPGQHTEAFF. CDR3 DNA: TGTGCCAGCAGCGCCCGGCCGGGACAGCACACTGAAGCTTTCTTT. The whole variable domain, filled in from reference TRBV13 and TRBJ1-1, reads AAGVIQSPRHLIKEKRETATLKCYPIPRHDTVYWYQQGPGQDPQFLISFYEKMQSDKGSIPDRFSAQQFSDYHSELNMSSLELGDSALYFCASSARPGQHTEAFFGQGTRLTVV.

The chain combines TRBV2 with TRBJ1-1; 9 nucleotides line up with TRBD1. The CDR3 extends over 14 amino acids. J was trimmed by 5 bases and V by 10 bases; bases with no gene match: 11. Per the germline V gene, CDR1 is SNHLY and CDR2 is FYNNEI. The CDR3 DNA reads TGTGCCATCCCCCGGGACAGGGAGGGGACTGAAGCTTTCTTT. It codes for CAIPRDREGTEAFF.

The table lists this clone with a few counts. The V gene is TRBV19, the J gene TRBJ1-1; D gene uncertain. This CDR3 is built from 13 residues. Per germline, CDR1 LNHDA and CDR2 SQIVND (reference sequence). Trimming cost V 1 base and J 4 bases, with 7 bases left between them. CDR3 sequence: CASSIGSSTEAFF. The CDR3 nucleotides are TGTGCCAGTAGTATAGGGAGCTCCACTGAAGCTTTCTTT.

V is TRBV5-4 and J is TRBJ2-7, with 7 nucleotides matching TRBD2. Germline CDR1 SGHNT, CDR2 YYREEE (reference sequence). J was trimmed by 4 bases and V by 0 bases; bases with no gene match: 7. This CDR3 is built from 15 residues. CDR3 sequence: CASSLGLAEGYEQYF. CDR3 sequence (DNA): TGTGCCAGCAGCTTGGGTCTAGCGGAGGGGTACGAGCAGTACTTC.

The rearrangement links TRBV7-7 to TRBJ2-7; TRBD2 matches 8 bases. Germline V gives CDR1 SSHAT, CDR2 FNYEAQ (reference sequence). This CDR3 contains 15 residues. The V segment lost 1 base and the J segment 0 bases; nucleotides outside the gene matches: 2. The CDR3 DNA follows: TGTGCCAGCAGCTTAGAGGCGGGAGGCTCCTACGAGCAGTACTTC. Translating gives CASSLEAGGSYEQYF.

The chain links TRBV4-1 to TRBJ1-2; 8 bases line up with TRBD1. The V segment lost 4 bases and the J segment 9 bases; nucleotides outside the gene matches: 10. CDR1 MGHRA and CDR2 YSYEKL come from the germline V gene. The CDR3 covers 14 residues. CDR3 region: CASSPSTGEIRYTF. The CDR3 nucleotides read TGCGCCAGCAGCCCATCGACAGGGGAGATACGCTACACCTTC.

The chain carries TRBV2 and TRBJ2-7, with 10 bases matching TRBD1. With V trimmed by 2 bases and J by 6 bases, 7 bases remained unmatched. The germline V gene encodes CDR1 SNHLY and CDR2 FYNNEI. This CDR3 is 15 amino acids long. CDR3 sequence: CASSERDRGWREQYF. CDR3 in DNA: TGTGCCAGCAGTGAACGGGACAGGGGTTGGCGCGAGCAGTACTTC.

This chain links TRBV6-5 with TRBJ1-4; 11 bases are a match to TRBD1. Germline CDR1 reads MNHEY; CDR2 reads SVGAGI. J was trimmed by 8 bases and V by 2 bases; bases with no gene match: 4. The CDR3 covers 15 residues. The DNA of the CDR3 is TGTGCCAGCAGTTACCGGGGACAGGGGGAGGAAAAACTGTTTTTT. This gives the protein CASSYRGQGEEKLFF.

The genes are TRBV2 and TRBJ1-1; 7 bases map to TRBD1. The CDR3 sequence is 14 residues long. Germline lookup yields CDR1 SNHLY and CDR2 FYNNEI. Losses at the gene ends were 6 bases for V and 1 base for J; bases not matched to a gene: 5. CDR3 protein: CASRGDSGNTEAFF. The CDR3 DNA reads as TGTGCCAGCAGAGGGGACAGCGGGAACACTGAAGCTTTCTTT.

The rearrangement uses TRBV15 and TRBJ2-7, with a weak D call TRBD1 (6 bases). Germline loops: CDR1 LNHNV, CDR2 YYDKDF (reference sequence). This CDR3 region has 15 residues. V was pared by 3 bases and J by 4 bases, with 16 bases between. Here the CDR3 DNA reads TGTGCCACCAGCAGGGGGGACACGAAAAGGTACGAGCAGTACTTC. Translation gives CATSRGDTKRYEQYF.

The chain links TRBV28 to TRBJ2-1, with 16 bases lining up with TRBD2. CDR1 is MDHEN, CDR2 SYDVKM, per germline. V trimming: 8 bases; J trimming: 7 bases; junction bases outside the gene matches: 11. The CDR3 has 17 amino acids. The CDR3 protein is CASSRGLAGGPGNEQFF. The DNA for the CDR3 is TGTGCCAGCTCACGGGGACTAGCGGGAGGGCCGGGGAATGAGCAGTTCTTC.

V is TRBV7-9 and J is TRBJ1-5; D unclear. Germline CDR1 SEHNR, CDR2 FQNEAQ (reference sequence). This CDR3 spans 12 amino acids. V lost 5 bases and J 3 bases, leaving 5 bases between the germline ends. CDR3 sequence reads: CASSTVNQPQHF. CDR3 in DNA: TGTGCCAGCAGCACGGTCAATCAGCCCCAGCATTTT.

The V call is TRBV7-6, the J call TRBJ1-1; 12 nucleotides align to TRBD1. This CDR3 has 19 residues. The J segment lost 4 bases and the V segment lost 6 bases, leaving 18 bases of the junction unmatched. Germline CDR1 SGHVS, CDR2 FNYEAQ. Here the CDR3 DNA reads TGTGCCAGCAGTCCTAACCCTAGCGGGACAGGGGGCTGGGGCACTGAAGCTTTCTTT. Its translation: CASSPNPSGTGGWGTEAFF.

The count of this clone is one. V usage is TRBV7-9 and J usage is TRBJ2-1; D remains unclear. V dropped 5 bases and J dropped 9 bases, with 11 bases sitting between them. Per the germline V gene, CDR1 is SEHNR and CDR2 is FQNEAQ (reference sequence). This CDR3 region has 12 residues. CDR3: CASSLRWAEQFF. CDR3 DNA: TGTGCCAGCAGCCTCCGATGGGCTGAGCAGTTCTTC.